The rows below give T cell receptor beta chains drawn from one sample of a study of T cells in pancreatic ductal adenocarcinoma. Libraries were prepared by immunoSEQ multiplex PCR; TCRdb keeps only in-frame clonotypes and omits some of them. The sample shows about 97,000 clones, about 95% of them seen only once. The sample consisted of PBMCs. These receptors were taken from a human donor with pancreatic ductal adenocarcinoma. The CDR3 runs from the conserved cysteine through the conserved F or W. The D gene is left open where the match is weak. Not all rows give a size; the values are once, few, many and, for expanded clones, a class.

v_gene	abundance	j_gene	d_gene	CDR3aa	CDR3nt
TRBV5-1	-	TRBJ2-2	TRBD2	CASSPGTSGMGGELFF	TGCGCCAGCAGCCCTGGGACTAGCGGGATGGGCGGGGAGCTGTTTTTT
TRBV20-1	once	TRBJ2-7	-	CSASWAGQYF	TGCAGTGCCTCCTGGGCAGGGCAGTACTTC
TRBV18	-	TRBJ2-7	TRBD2	CASSPGGGAYEQYF	TGTGCCAGCTCACCGGGGGGGGGAGCCTACGAGCAGTACTTC
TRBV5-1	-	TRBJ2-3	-	CASSLSSQPDTQYF	TGCGCCAGCAGCTTGTCGAGCCAACCAGATACGCAGTATTTT
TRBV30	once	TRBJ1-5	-	CAWTPQGGGQPQHF	TGTGCCTGGACCCCCCAGGGCGGGGGGCAGCCCCAGCATTTT
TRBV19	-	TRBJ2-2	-	CASSIIAATGELFF	TGTGCCAGTAGTATTATAGCCGCCACCGGGGAGCTGTTTTTT
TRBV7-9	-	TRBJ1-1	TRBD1	CASSLSGGWAEAFF	TGTGCCAGCAGCCTTTCAGGGGGCTGGGCTGAAGCTTTCTTT
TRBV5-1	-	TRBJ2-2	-	CASSPGETSGELFF	TGCGCCAGCAGCCCGGGGGAGACTTCCGGGGAGCTGTTTTTT
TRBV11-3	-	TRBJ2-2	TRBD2	CASSPLAGGNTGELFF	TGTGCCAGCAGCCCATTAGCGGGAGGGAACACCGGGGAGCTGTTTTTT
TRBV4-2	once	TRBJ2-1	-	CASSPTRNEQFF	TGTGCCAGCAGCCCCACGAGGAATGAGCAGTTCTTC
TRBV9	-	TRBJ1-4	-	CASSSREGGLGEKLFF	TGTGCCAGCAGCTCCAGGGAGGGGGGACTAGGAGAAAAACTGTTTTTT
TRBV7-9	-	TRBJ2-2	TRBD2	CASSAAWTSGTGELFF	TGTGCCAGCAGCGCTGCTTGGACTAGCGGGACCGGGGAGCTGTTTTTT
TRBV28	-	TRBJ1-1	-	CASRGRGNTEAFF	TGTGCCAGCAGGGGGCGCGGGAACACTGAAGCTTTCTTT
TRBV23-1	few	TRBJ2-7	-	CASSLGGQTLYEQYF	TGCGCCAGCAGTCTTGGAGGACAGACCCTCTACGAGCAGTACTTC
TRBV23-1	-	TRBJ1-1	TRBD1	CASSQSDRGDTEAFF	TGCGCCAGCAGTCAATCCGACAGGGGGGACACTGAAGCTTTCTTT
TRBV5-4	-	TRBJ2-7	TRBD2	CASSLGTAGDIYEQYF	TGTGCCAGCAGCTTGGGGACAGCGGGGGATATCTACGAGCAGTACTTC
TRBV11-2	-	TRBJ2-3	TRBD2	CASSPWVAGEPDTQYF	TGTGCCAGCAGCCCCTGGGTAGCGGGAGAACCAGATACGCAGTATTTT
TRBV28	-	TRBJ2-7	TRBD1	CASSSAGTGTYEQYF	TGTGCCAGCAGTTCAGCCGGGACAGGGACCTACGAGCAGTACTTC